A selection of T cell receptor beta chains follows, all from one sample in a study of blood T cell repertoires in COVID-19. Some clones are missing from TCRdb's copy, which holds only in-frame ones; the method was immunoSEQ multiplex PCR. The sample carries around 110,000 clones, 70% to 90% recorded once. The sample was peripheral blood. The receptors shown here come from a man aged 35 to 55 with acute or convalescent COVID-19. Each CDR3 is given with its conserved first and last residue. The order of the fields is D gene, J gene, clone size, V gene, CDR3 DNA, CDR3 protein. The D gene is left open where the match is weak. Clone size is not always given. Where it is, it says once, few, many or a class for expanded clones.

d_gene: TRBD2; j_gene: TRBJ2-3; abundance: NA; v_gene: TRBV9; CDR3nt: TGTGCCAGCAGCCCAACTGTGGTAGCGGGGACCACAGATACGCAGTATTTT; CDR3aa: CASSPTVVAGTTDTQYF
d_gene: NA; j_gene: TRBJ2-3; abundance: NA; v_gene: TRBV4-1; CDR3nt: TGCGCCAGCAGCCAACAACATTGGAGCACAGATACGCAGTATTTT; CDR3aa: CASSQQHWSTDTQYF
d_gene: NA; j_gene: TRBJ1-1; abundance: NA; v_gene: TRBV15; CDR3nt: TGTGCCACCAGCAGAGGACAGGAGAACACTGAAGCTTTCTTT; CDR3aa: CATSRGQENTEAFF
d_gene: NA; j_gene: TRBJ2-1; abundance: once; v_gene: TRBV24-1; CDR3nt: TGTGCCACCAGTGATTTCGGCAGGGGCGTTTACAATGAGCAGTTCTTC; CDR3aa: CATSDFGRGVYNEQFF
d_gene: NA; j_gene: TRBJ1-1; abundance: NA; v_gene: TRBV5-1; CDR3nt: TGCGCCAGCAGCTTGGTGGGGGCCTCGAACACTGAAGCTTTCTTT; CDR3aa: CASSLVGASNTEAFF
d_gene: NA; j_gene: TRBJ1-1; abundance: NA; v_gene: TRBV19; CDR3nt: TGTGCCAGTAGTCCGGACAGTTTGTCTGAAGCTTTCTTT; CDR3aa: CASSPDSLSEAFF
d_gene: NA; j_gene: TRBJ1-6; abundance: NA; v_gene: TRBV4-1; CDR3nt: TGCGCCAGCAGCCAAGTTTCGAAGGGGTCACTTAATTCACCCCTCCACTTT; CDR3aa: CASSQVSKGSLNSPLHF
d_gene: TRBD1; j_gene: TRBJ1-2; abundance: NA; v_gene: TRBV7-6; CDR3nt: TGTGCCAGCAGTTCAGGGGGCTTCTATGGCTACACCTTC; CDR3aa: CASSSGGFYGYTF
d_gene: NA; j_gene: TRBJ1-6; abundance: NA; v_gene: TRBV15; CDR3nt: TGTGCCACCAGCAGAGACAGAAATTCACCCCTCCACTTT; CDR3aa: CATSRDRNSPLHF
d_gene: NA; j_gene: TRBJ2-5; abundance: NA; v_gene: TRBV19; CDR3nt: TGTGCCAGTAGCATTCACGCGGGGCGAGGGGAGACCCAGTACTTC; CDR3aa: CASSIHAGRGETQYF
d_gene: TRBD2; j_gene: TRBJ2-1; abundance: NA; v_gene: TRBV2; CDR3nt: TGTGCCAGCAGAGCGGGGCCCTACAATGAGCAGTTCTTC; CDR3aa: CASRAGPYNEQFF
d_gene: TRBD2; j_gene: TRBJ2-1; abundance: few; v_gene: TRBV28; CDR3nt: TGTGCCAGCAGTTTGAAAAGCGGGGCGCCTTCCTACAATGAGCAGTTCTTC; CDR3aa: CASSLKSGAPSYNEQFF
d_gene: NA; j_gene: TRBJ1-1; abundance: NA; v_gene: TRBV2; CDR3nt: TGTGCCAGCCGGACAGTCATGAACACTGAAGCTTTCTTT; CDR3aa: CASRTVMNTEAFF
d_gene: NA; j_gene: TRBJ2-5; abundance: NA; v_gene: TRBV14; CDR3nt: TGTGCCAGCAGCCAAGATTTACAGACGTGGGAGACCCAGTACTTC; CDR3aa: CASSQDLQTWETQYF
d_gene: TRBD1; j_gene: TRBJ2-7; abundance: NA; v_gene: TRBV6-1; CDR3nt: TGTGCCAGCAGTGAATGGGGGACAGCCTCCTACGAGCAGTACTTC; CDR3aa: CASSEWGTASYEQYF
d_gene: TRBD1; j_gene: TRBJ2-7; abundance: NA; v_gene: TRBV6-5; CDR3nt: TGTGCCAGCACCGCAGACAGGGTCGGGGAGCAGTACTTC; CDR3aa: CASTADRVGEQYF
d_gene: TRBD2; j_gene: TRBJ2-2; abundance: NA; v_gene: TRBV10-3; CDR3nt: TGTGCCATCAGTGAGAATATCCTAGCGGCGAACACCGGGGAGCTGTTTTTT; CDR3aa: CAISENILAANTGELFF
d_gene: TRBD1; j_gene: TRBJ2-5; abundance: NA; v_gene: TRBV24-1; CDR3nt: TGTGCCACCAGTGACCGTGGACAGGGGAGTCAAGAGACCCAGTACTTC; CDR3aa: CATSDRGQGSQETQYF
d_gene: TRBD1; j_gene: TRBJ1-4; abundance: NA; v_gene: TRBV15; CDR3nt: TGTGCCACCAGCGAGGATCCAGGGGGCGGCGGGAAACTGTTTTTT; CDR3aa: CATSEDPGGGGKLFF
d_gene: NA; j_gene: TRBJ2-1; abundance: NA; v_gene: TRBV6-2/TRBV6-3; CDR3nt: TGTGCCAGCAGTTTGTTTAGCTCCTACAATGAGCAGTTCTTC; CDR3aa: CASSLFSSYNEQFF
d_gene: NA; j_gene: TRBJ2-7; abundance: NA; v_gene: TRBV6-1; CDR3nt: TGTGCCAGCAGTGAAGAGGATAGCGGTCCCTACGAGCAGTACTTC; CDR3aa: CASSEEDSGPYEQYF
d_gene: NA; j_gene: TRBJ1-4; abundance: NA; v_gene: TRBV6-5; CDR3nt: TGTGCCAGCAGTTACTCGGGCCGCGCAACTAATGAAAAACTGTTTTTT; CDR3aa: CASSYSGRATNEKLFF
d_gene: TRBD1; j_gene: TRBJ1-2; abundance: few; v_gene: TRBV9; CDR3nt: TGTGCCAGCAGCGTCGCGGGACAGTTACTCTATGGCTACACCTTC; CDR3aa: CASSVAGQLLYGYTF
d_gene: TRBD1; j_gene: TRBJ1-1; abundance: NA; v_gene: TRBV6-5; CDR3nt: TGTGCCAGCGGCGATACAGGGGGCATCACTGAAGCTTTCTTT; CDR3aa: CASGDTGGITEAFF
d_gene: TRBD1; j_gene: TRBJ1-3; abundance: few; v_gene: TRBV5-3; CDR3nt: TGTGCCAGGACAGGGGACTCTGGAAACACCATATATTTT; CDR3aa: CARTGDSGNTIYF
d_gene: TRBD1; j_gene: TRBJ1-2; abundance: NA; v_gene: TRBV6-1; CDR3nt: TGTGCCAGCAGGGAAGGAGGACAGGGGGACACCTTC; CDR3aa: CASREGGQGDTF
d_gene: TRBD1; j_gene: TRBJ1-2; abundance: few; v_gene: TRBV7-9; CDR3nt: TGTGCCGGAACAGGGGAGGAACTTGGCTACACCTTC; CDR3aa: CAGTGEELGYTF
d_gene: NA; j_gene: TRBJ1-2; abundance: NA; v_gene: TRBV5-1; CDR3nt: TGCGCCAGCAGCTCAGACAGGTGGGACTATGGCTACACCTTC; CDR3aa: CASSSDRWDYGYTF
d_gene: NA; j_gene: TRBJ2-7; abundance: NA; v_gene: TRBV28; CDR3nt: TGTGCCAGCAGTATCGGCTACGAGCAGTACTTC; CDR3aa: CASSIGYEQYF
d_gene: TRBD2; j_gene: TRBJ2-7; abundance: once; v_gene: TRBV7-2; CDR3nt: TGTGCCAGCAGCTTCGCGGGGGGTTCCTACGAGCAGTACTTC; CDR3aa: CASSFAGGSYEQYF
d_gene: TRBD1; j_gene: TRBJ2-7; abundance: NA; v_gene: TRBV5-5; CDR3nt: TGTGCCAGCAGCTTTACAGGGGGCGAGCAGTACTTC; CDR3aa: CASSFTGGEQYF
d_gene: NA; j_gene: TRBJ2-1; abundance: NA; v_gene: TRBV30; CDR3nt: TGTGCCTGGTCGCTTGGCCTCAGGGAACGGCAGTTCTTC; CDR3aa: CAWSLGLRERQFF